The 6 T cell receptor beta chains listed next were all sequenced from one sample in a study of monozygotic twins with inflammatory bowel disease. TCRdb reprocessed the 5' RACE reads, with one entry per CDR3 protein and no DNA. The sample totals 300,000 to 400,000 distinct CDR3 sequences; its top ten clones hold around 2.6%. Sequenced input: blood. The receptors shown here come from a human donor with ulcerative colitis or Crohn's disease, or a healthy co-twin of an affected twin (not recorded which).

The chain joins TRBV27 to TRBJ2-1; with no DNA, the TCRdb D assignment of TRBD1 cannot be verified. CDR3 size: 15 residues. CDR1 MNHEY and CDR2 SMNVEV come from the germline V gene (reference sequence). The CDR3 region is CASSSTGELYNEQFF.

The J gene is TRBJ2-7, the V gene TRBV6-1; the TCRdb call, TRBD1, lacks DNA for checking. Germline CDR1 is MNHNS and CDR2 is SASEGT. This CDR3 region has 17 residues. This CDR3 reads CASSEGTGWAASYEQYF.

The J gene is TRBJ2-1, the V gene TRBV7-2. The germline CDR1 and CDR2 sequences are SGHTA and FQGNSA. CDR3 size: 12 residues. CDR3 residues: CASSLRANEQFF.

This chain connects TRBV7-8 to TRBJ2-1; the D gene TCRdb calls, TRBD1, cannot be checked with no DNA. CDR1 is SGHVS, CDR2 FQNEAQ, per germline. CDR3 length: 14 amino acids. This chain's CDR3 is CASSLVRDGNEQFF.

The chain couples TRBV29-1 to TRBJ2-5. Per germline, CDR1 SQVTM and CDR2 ANQGSEA. CDR3 length equals 14 residues. The CDR3 protein is CSVEDRSGSETQYF.

V and J are TRBV12-3 or TRBV12-4 and TRBJ2-1; TCRdb selects TRBD1, and the lack of DNA leaves this call unchecked. This CDR3 comprises 15 residues. The CDR3 sequence is CASTRTGGPYNEQFF.